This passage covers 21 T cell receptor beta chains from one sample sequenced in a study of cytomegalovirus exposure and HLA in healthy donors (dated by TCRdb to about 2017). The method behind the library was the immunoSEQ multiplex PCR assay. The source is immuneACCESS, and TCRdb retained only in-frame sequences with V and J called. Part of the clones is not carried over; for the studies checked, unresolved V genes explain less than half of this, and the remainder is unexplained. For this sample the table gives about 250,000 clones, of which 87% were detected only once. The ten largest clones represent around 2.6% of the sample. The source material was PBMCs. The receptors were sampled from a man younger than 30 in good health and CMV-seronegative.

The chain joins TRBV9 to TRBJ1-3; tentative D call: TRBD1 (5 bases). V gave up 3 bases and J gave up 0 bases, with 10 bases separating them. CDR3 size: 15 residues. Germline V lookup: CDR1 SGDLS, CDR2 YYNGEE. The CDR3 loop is CASSAEGASGNTIYF. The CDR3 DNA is TGTGCCAGCAGCGCCGAAGGGGCCTCTGGAAACACCATATATTTT.

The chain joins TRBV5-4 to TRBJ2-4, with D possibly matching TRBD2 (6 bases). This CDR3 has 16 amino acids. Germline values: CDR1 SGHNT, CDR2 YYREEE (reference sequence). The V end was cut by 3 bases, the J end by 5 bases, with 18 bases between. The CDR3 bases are TGTGCCAGCAGCTCCCGAAAGGACTATCCTGAAAACATTCAGTACTTC. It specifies CASSSRKDYPENIQYF.

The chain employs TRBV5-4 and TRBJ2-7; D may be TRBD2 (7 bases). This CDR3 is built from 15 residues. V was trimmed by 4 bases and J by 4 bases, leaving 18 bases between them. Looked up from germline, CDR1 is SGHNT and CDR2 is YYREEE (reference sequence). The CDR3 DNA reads TGTGCCAGCAGCGACCATGCGGGGGCTGTGTACGAGCAGTACTTC. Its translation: CASSDHAGAVYEQYF.

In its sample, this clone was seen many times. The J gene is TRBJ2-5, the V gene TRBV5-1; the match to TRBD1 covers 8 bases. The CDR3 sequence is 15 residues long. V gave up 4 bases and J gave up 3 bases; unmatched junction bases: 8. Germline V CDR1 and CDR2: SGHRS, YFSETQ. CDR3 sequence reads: CASSATTTGEETQYF. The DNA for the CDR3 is TGCGCCAGCAGCGCCACCACGACAGGGGAAGAGACCCAGTACTTC. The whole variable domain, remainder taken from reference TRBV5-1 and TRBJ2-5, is KAGVTQTPRYLIKTRGQQVTLSCSPISGHRSVSWYQQTPGQGLQFLFEYFSETQRNKGNFPGRFSGRQFSNSRSEMNVSTLELGDSALYLCASSATTTGEETQYFGPGTRLLVL.

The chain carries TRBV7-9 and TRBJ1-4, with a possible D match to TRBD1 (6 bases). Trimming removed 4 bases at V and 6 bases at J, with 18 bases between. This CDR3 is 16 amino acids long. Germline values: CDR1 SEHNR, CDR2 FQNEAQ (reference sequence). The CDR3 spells CASSSLGRGRDEKLFF. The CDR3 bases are TGTGCCAGCAGCTCCCTCGGCAGGGGACGGGATGAAAAACTGTTTTTT.

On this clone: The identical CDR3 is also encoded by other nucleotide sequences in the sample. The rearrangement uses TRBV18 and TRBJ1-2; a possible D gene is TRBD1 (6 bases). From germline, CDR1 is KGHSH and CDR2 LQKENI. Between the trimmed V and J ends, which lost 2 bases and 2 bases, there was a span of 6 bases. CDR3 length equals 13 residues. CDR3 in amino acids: CASSPGGNYGYTF. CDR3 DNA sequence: TGTGCCAGCTCACCAGGGGGCAACTATGGCTACACCTTC.

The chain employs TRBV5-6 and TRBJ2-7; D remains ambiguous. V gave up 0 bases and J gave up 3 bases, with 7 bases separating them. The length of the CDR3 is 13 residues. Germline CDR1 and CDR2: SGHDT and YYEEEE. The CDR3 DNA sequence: TGTGCCAGCAGCTTGGTGGCTGTCTACGAGCAGTACTTC. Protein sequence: CASSLVAVYEQYF.

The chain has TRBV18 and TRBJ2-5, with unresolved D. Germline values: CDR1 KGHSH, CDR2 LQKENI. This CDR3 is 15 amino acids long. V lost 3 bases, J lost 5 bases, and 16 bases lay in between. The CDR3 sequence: CASSPEPGARETQYF. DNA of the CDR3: TGTGCCAGCTCACCCGAACCCGGCGCGCGGGAGACCCAGTACTTC. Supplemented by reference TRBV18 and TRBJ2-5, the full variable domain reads NAGVMQNPRHLVRRRGQEARLRCSPMKGHSHVYWYRQLPEEGLKFMVYLQKENIIDESGMPKERFSAEFPKEGPSILRIQQVVRGDSAAYFCASSPEPGARETQYFGPGTRLLVL.

The CDR3 spells CASSSPGEGDEQYF. The DNA for the CDR3 is TGTGCCAGCAGTTCCCCGGGGGAGGGGGACGAGCAGTACTTC. The chain links TRBV28 to TRBJ2-7; possible D gene TRBD2, 7 bases. V dropped 4 bases and J dropped 5 bases, with 15 bases sitting between them. CDR1 and CDR2 (germline): MDHEN, SYDVKM. This CDR3 spans 14 amino acids. The full variable domain, with the rest looked up from reference TRBV28 and TRBJ2-7, is DVKVTQSSRYLVKRTGEKVFLECVQDMDHENMFWYRQDPGLGLRLIYFSYDVKMKEKGDIPEGYSVSREKKERFSLILESASTNQTSMYLCASSSPGEGDEQYFGPGTRLTVT.

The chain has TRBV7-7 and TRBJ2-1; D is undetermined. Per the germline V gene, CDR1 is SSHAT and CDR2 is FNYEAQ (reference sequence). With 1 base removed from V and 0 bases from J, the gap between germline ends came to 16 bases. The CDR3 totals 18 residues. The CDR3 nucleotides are TGTGCCAGCAGCTTAGGCGTTTGGAGTTCGAGCTCCTACAATGAGCAGTTCTTC. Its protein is CASSLGVWSSSSYNEQFF.

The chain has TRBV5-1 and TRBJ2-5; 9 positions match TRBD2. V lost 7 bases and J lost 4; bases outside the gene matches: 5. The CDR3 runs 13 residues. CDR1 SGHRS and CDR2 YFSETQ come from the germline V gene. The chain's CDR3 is CASARAGGETQYF. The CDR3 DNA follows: TGCGCCAGCGCGAGAGCGGGGGGAGAGACCCAGTACTTC.

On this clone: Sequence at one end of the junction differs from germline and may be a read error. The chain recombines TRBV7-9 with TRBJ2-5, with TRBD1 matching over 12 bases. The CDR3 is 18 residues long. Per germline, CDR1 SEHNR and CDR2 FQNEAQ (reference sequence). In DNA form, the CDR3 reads TGTGCCAGCACCTTAACCTCAAGGAGGGACAGGGGGCTGGAGACCCAGTACTTC. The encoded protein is CASTLTSRRDRGLETQYF.

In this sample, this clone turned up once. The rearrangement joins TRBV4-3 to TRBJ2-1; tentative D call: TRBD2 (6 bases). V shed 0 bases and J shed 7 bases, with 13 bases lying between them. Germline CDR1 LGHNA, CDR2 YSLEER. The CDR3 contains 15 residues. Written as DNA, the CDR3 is TGCGCCAGCAGCCAAGAACGGGGGTTTAGAAATGAGCAGTTCTTC. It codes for CASSQERGFRNEQFF.

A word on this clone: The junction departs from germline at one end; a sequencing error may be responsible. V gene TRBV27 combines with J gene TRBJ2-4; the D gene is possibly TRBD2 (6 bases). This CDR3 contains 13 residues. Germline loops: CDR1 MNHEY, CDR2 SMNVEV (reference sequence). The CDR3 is CASSPTGTLLDDF. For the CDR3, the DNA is TGTGCCAGCAGTCCGACCGGGACTCTCTTGGATGACTTC.

CDR3 nucleotides: TGCGCCAGGGACGGACTGGTAGAGGAGACCCAGTACTTC. It is translated as CARDGLVEETQYF. The chain joins TRBV5-1 to TRBJ2-5; a possible D gene is TRBD2 (5 bases). V lost 8 bases and J lost 5, with 16 bases in between. Germline CDR1 reads SGHRS; CDR2 reads YFSETQ. CDR3 length: 13 residues.

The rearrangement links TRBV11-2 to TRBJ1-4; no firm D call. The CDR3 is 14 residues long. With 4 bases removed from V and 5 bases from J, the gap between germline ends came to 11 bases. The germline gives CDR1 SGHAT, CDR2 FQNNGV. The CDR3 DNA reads TGTGCCAGCAGCTCCAACAGTTGGAATGAAAAACTGTTTTTT. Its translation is CASSSNSWNEKLFF.

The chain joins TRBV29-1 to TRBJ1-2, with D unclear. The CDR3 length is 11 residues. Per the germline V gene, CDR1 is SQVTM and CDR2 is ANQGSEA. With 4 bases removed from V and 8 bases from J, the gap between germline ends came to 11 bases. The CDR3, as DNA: TGCAGCGTTGTGGATGAGGTCGGCTACACCTTC. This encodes CSVVDEVGYTF.

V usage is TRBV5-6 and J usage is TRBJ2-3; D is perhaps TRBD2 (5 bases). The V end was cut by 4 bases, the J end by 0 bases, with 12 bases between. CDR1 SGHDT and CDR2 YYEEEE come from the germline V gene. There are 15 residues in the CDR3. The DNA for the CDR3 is TGTGCCAGCAGCCACCTGGGCGGGAGCACAGATACGCAGTATTTT. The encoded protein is CASSHLGGSTDTQYF. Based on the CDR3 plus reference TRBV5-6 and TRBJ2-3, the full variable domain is DAGVTQSPTHLIKTRGQQVTLRCSPKSGHDTVSWYQQALGQGPQFIFQYYEEEERQRGNFPDRFSGHQFPNYSSELNVNALLLGDSALYLCASSHLGGSTDTQYFGPGTRLTVL.

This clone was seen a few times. The CDR3 bases are TGTGCCAGCGGCGGGGAGGTGTACACCGCTTGCCTCAATCAGCCCCAGCATTTT. This gives the protein CASGGEVYTACLNQPQHF. The chain links TRBV6-4 to TRBJ1-5; D is unresolved. V lost 8 bases and J 3 bases, leaving 26 bases between the germline ends. The length of the CDR3 is 18 residues. CDR1 is MRHNA and CDR2 is SNTAGT in the germline V gene.

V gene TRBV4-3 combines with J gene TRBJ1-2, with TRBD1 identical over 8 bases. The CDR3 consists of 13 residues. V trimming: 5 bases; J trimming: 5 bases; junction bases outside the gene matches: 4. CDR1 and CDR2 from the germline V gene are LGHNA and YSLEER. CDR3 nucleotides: TGCGCCAGCAGCGCCACAGGGGGTTATGGCTACACCTTC. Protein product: CASSATGGYGYTF.

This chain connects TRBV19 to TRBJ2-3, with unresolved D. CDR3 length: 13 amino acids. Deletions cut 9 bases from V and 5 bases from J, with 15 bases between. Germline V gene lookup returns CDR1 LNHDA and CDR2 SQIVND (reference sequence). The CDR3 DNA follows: TGTGCCAGCTCGAGGCCCTCCGGAGATACGCAGTATTTT. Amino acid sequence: CASSRPSGDTQYF.